The next 25 T cell receptor beta chains were all read from a single sample in a study of blood T cell repertoires in COVID-19. Data came from immunoSEQ multiplex PCR; TCRdb stores just in-frame clones and leaves some out. The table includes around 140,000 clones, roughly 87% detected once. The sequenced material came from peripheral blood. These receptors were taken from a woman in her forties or fifties with acute or convalescent COVID-19.

The rearrangement joins TRBV18 to TRBJ2-5, with TRBD2 matching over 8 bases. The CDR3 extends over 15 amino acids. CDR1 and CDR2 from the germline V gene are KGHSH and LQKENI. J gave up 2 bases and V 4 bases, and 6 bases lay outside the gene matches. The CDR3 reads CASSQLAVRQETQYF. CDR3 coding DNA: TGTGCCAGCTCACAACTAGCGGTGAGGCAAGAGACCCAGTACTTC. The complete variable domain, with remaining parts taken from reference TRBV18 and TRBJ2-5, reads NAGVMQNPRHLVRRRGQEARLRCSPMKGHSHVYWYRQLPEEGLKFMVYLQKENIIDESGMPKERFSAEFPKEGPSILRIQQVVRGDSAAYFCASSQLAVRQETQYFGPGTRLLVL.

The chain links TRBV11-3 to TRBJ1-1; D is perhaps TRBD1 (5 bases). The CDR3 runs to 16 residues. Germline assignment: CDR1 SGHNT and CDR2 YENEEA. Trimming stripped 1 base from V and 3 bases from J, with 15 bases between. CDR3 nucleotides: TGTGCCAGCAGCTTAGTGGGGAGGGGCAGGGACACTGAAGCTTTCTTT. Its translation: CASSLVGRGRDTEAFF.

The chain couples TRBV19 to TRBJ1-2; TRBD1 matches 7 bases. J lost 5 bases, V lost 0 bases, and 9 bases had no gene match. Germline CDR1 and CDR2: LNHDA and SQIVND (reference sequence). CDR3 length: 16 residues. The CDR3 reads CASSIDRWDRLYGYTF. In DNA form, the CDR3 reads TGTGCCAGTAGTATAGATCGGTGGGACAGACTATATGGCTACACCTTC.

The rearrangement links TRBV19 to TRBJ1-1; D is unclear. The germline CDR1 and CDR2 sequences are LNHDA and SQIVND (reference sequence). This CDR3 comprises 12 residues. Trimming took off 0 bases at V and 7 bases at J, with 6 bases between the two ends. This CDR3 reads CASSIDRGEAFF. CDR3 nucleotide sequence: TGTGCCAGTAGTATAGATCGGGGTGAAGCTTTCTTT. The full variable domain, in which reference TRBV19 and TRBJ1-1 provide the parts outside the CDR3, is DGGITQSPKYLFRKEGQNVTLSCEQNLNHDAMYWYRQDPGQGLRLIYYSQIVNDFQKGDIAEGYSVSREKKESFPLTVTSAQKNPTAFYLCASSIDRGEAFFGQGTRLTVV.

This chain connects TRBV10-3 to TRBJ1-3, with 10 nucleotides matching TRBD1. The germline V gene encodes CDR1 ENHRY and CDR2 SYGVKD. With 7 bases clipped from V and 2 bases from J, the junction kept 8 bases outside the gene matches. This CDR3 spans 16 amino acids. The CDR3 spells CAITDPDRGPGNTIYF. CDR3 in DNA: TGTGCCATCACTGACCCTGACAGGGGGCCTGGAAACACCATATATTTT.

The chain carries TRBV19 and TRBJ2-7; 7 bases fit TRBD2. V shed 3 bases, J shed 7 bases, and the junction held 9 bases outside the gene matches. Germline V gene data show CDR1 as LNHDA and CDR2 as SQIVND (reference sequence). This CDR3 has 14 amino acids. This CDR3 reads CASSIAPAGGEQYF. The CDR3 DNA sequence: TGTGCCAGTAGTATTGCCCCCGCCGGGGGGGAGCAGTACTTC.

V is TRBV3-1 (or the pseudogene TRBV3-2) and J is TRBJ2-3; 11 nucleotides line up with TRBD2. Germline V lookup: CDR1 LGHDT, CDR2 YNNKEL (reference sequence). Trimming took 0 bases from V and 5 from J; bases not matched to a gene: 7. The CDR3 is 17 amino acids. CDR3 sequence: CASSQDGASGGLDTQYF. In DNA form, the CDR3 reads TGTGCCAGCAGCCAAGATGGGGCTAGCGGGGGGTTAGATACGCAGTATTTT.

This chain uses TRBV27 with TRBJ2-7; D possibly corresponds to TRBD1 (6 bases). This CDR3 region has 14 residues. Trimming left V 5 bases short and J 2 bases short, with 13 bases between. Germline V gene data show CDR1 as MNHEY and CDR2 as SMNVEV (reference sequence). The CDR3 loop reads CASSHQGRTYEQYF. Written as DNA, the CDR3 is TGTGCCAGCAGTCATCAGGGGCGAACCTACGAGCAGTACTTC.

V usage is TRBV28 and J usage is TRBJ1-5; D might be TRBD1 (5 bases). V gave up 11 bases and J gave up 6 bases, with 11 bases separating them. The CDR3 covers 11 residues. CDR1 is MDHEN and CDR2 is SYDVKM in the germline V gene. The CDR3 here is CAAWGLQPQHF. The CDR3 DNA reads TGTGCCGCCTGGGGCCTTCAGCCCCAGCATTTT.

The genes are TRBV15 and TRBJ2-5; TRBD2 matches 7 bases. The CDR3 contains 15 residues. Germline CDR1 LNHNV, CDR2 YYDKDF (reference sequence). V was pared by 0 bases and J by 2 bases, with 3 bases of the junction left unmatched. CDR3: CATSRDKGGQETQYF. The CDR3 DNA is TGTGCCACCAGCAGAGATAAGGGAGGGCAAGAGACCCAGTACTTC.

This chain joins TRBV30 and TRBJ1-4; D perhaps matches TRBD1 (5 bases). With 3 bases removed from V and 1 base from J, the gap between germline ends came to 9 bases. The V gene's germline CDR1 is GTSNPN and CDR2 SVGIG (reference sequence). The CDR3 is 14 residues long. The CDR3, as DNA: TGTGCCTGGAGGGGACTGCTAACTAATGAAAAACTGTTTTTT. Its protein product is CAWRGLLTNEKLFF. The variable domain in full, completed from reference TRBV30 and TRBJ1-4, reads SQTIHQWPATLVQPVGSPLSLECTVEGTSNPNLYWYRQAAGRGLQLLFYSVGIGQISSEVPQNLSASRPQDRQFILSSKKLLLSDSGFYLCAWRGLLTNEKLFFGSGTQLSVL.

V is TRBV5-4 and J is TRBJ1-2; TRBD1 is a possible D gene (6 bases). Trimming stripped 2 bases from V and 2 bases from J, with 10 bases between. Germline CDR1 is SGHNT and CDR2 is YYREEE (reference sequence). The CDR3 sequence is 14 residues long. The CDR3 nucleotides read TGTGCCAGCAGCTTCACAGGGATCAACTATGGCTACACCTTC. This sequence encodes CASSFTGINYGYTF. Complete variable domain (other parts from reference TRBV5-4 and TRBJ1-2): ETGVTQSPTHLIKTRGQQVTLRCSSQSGHNTVSWYQQALGQGPQFIFQYYREEENGRGNFPPRFSGLQFPNYSSELNVNALELDDSALYLCASSFTGINYGYTFGSGTRLTVV.

This chain joins TRBV5-1 and TRBJ2-3; D possibly corresponds to TRBD1 (5 bases). CDR3 length: 15 amino acids. V lost 0 bases to trimming and J lost 5 bases, with 13 bases between them. Germline CDR1 is SGHRS and CDR2 is YFSETQ. The CDR3 reads CASSLGTFQQDTQYF. DNA for the CDR3: TGCGCCAGCAGCTTGGGGACATTCCAGCAAGATACGCAGTATTTT.

The count of this clone is one. The rearrangement links TRBV3-1 (or the pseudogene TRBV3-2) to TRBJ2-3, with 9 bases aligning to TRBD2. The CDR3 is 17 residues long. Germline V gene sequence: CDR1 LGHDT, CDR2 YNNKEL (reference sequence). After removal of 2 bases from V and 3 bases from J, the junction contained 9 bases not matched to a gene. In DNA form, the CDR3 reads TGTGCCAGCAGCCAACGTCGCGCGGGAGGGGGTACAGATACGCAGTATTTT. Residues: CASSQRRAGGGTDTQYF.

The genes are TRBV19 and TRBJ2-7, with no clear D. The CDR3 extends over 13 amino acids. Germline CDR1 is LNHDA and CDR2 is SQIVND (reference sequence). With 1 base removed from V and 5 bases from J, the gap between germline ends came to 9 bases. CDR3 in DNA: TGTGCCAGTAGTATAGGACAACCTGACGAGCAGTACTTC. It translates to CASSIGQPDEQYF.

This chain connects TRBV2 to TRBJ1-6; possibly TRBD1 for D (5 bases). CDR1 is SNHLY and CDR2 is FYNNEI in the germline V gene. The length of the CDR3 is 14 residues. Trimming cost V 7 bases and J 9 bases, with 16 bases left between them. CDR3 sequence (DNA): TGTGCCAGCAAGGCTGACAGCCTTGGTTCACCCCTCCACTTT. Its translation is CASKADSLGSPLHF.

The chain is built from TRBV3-1 (or the pseudogene TRBV3-2) and TRBJ2-7, with 10 bases that match TRBD2. The CDR3 consists of 14 residues. J was trimmed by 7 bases and V by 4 bases; bases with no gene match: 7. Germline V CDR1 and CDR2: LGHDT, YNNKEL (reference sequence). The CDR3 spells CASSLTSGYLEQYF. Written as DNA, the CDR3 is TGTGCCAGCAGCCTGACTAGCGGGTACCTGGAGCAGTACTTC.

V is TRBV18 and J is TRBJ2-7; TRBD2 matches 8 bases. The CDR3 totals 13 residues. V lost 4 bases, J lost 3 bases, and 2 bases stayed unmatched. The V gene's germline CDR1 is KGHSH and CDR2 LQKENI. The CDR3 sequence is CASSQGLGYEQYF. The CDR3 bases are TGTGCCAGCTCACAGGGACTAGGCTACGAGCAGTACTTC.

The CDR3 DNA sequence: TGTGCCATCAGTGTAGCCGGGACAGGGAAAGAGACCCAGTACTTC. It is translated as CAISVAGTGKETQYF. This rearrangement joins TRBV10-3 to TRBJ2-5; TRBD1 agrees at 9 bases. After removal of 4 bases from V and 3 bases from J, the junction contained 6 bases not matched to a gene. This CDR3 has 15 residues. Germline lookup yields CDR1 ENHRY and CDR2 SYGVKD.

This chain links TRBV2 with TRBJ2-7; 7 nucleotides align to TRBD2. The V and J ends lost 4 bases and 2 bases, in that order; junction bases with no gene match: 8. The CDR3 extends over 15 amino acids. Germline CDR1 reads SNHLY; CDR2 reads FYNNEI. CDR3 residues: CASSGLAELTYEQYF. DNA for the CDR3: TGTGCCAGCAGTGGACTAGCTGAGCTCACCTACGAGCAGTACTTC.

V usage is TRBV20-1 and J usage is TRBJ2-7; D is ambiguous. Deletions cut 5 bases from V and 1 base from J, with 6 bases between. CDR1 is DFQATT, CDR2 SNEGSKA, per germline (reference sequence). CDR3 length equals 11 residues. The CDR3 here is CSARSSYEQYF. CDR3 DNA: TGCAGTGCTCGCAGTTCCTACGAGCAGTACTTC.

The V and J genes are TRBV3-1 (or the pseudogene TRBV3-2) and TRBJ1-1; the D gene is possibly TRBD1 (6 bases). CDR3 length: 15 residues. The germline V gene encodes CDR1 LGHDT and CDR2 YNNKEL (reference sequence). The V and J ends lost 8 bases and 1 base respectively, with 17 bases between them. CDR3 region: CASPRTGRGNTEAFF. The CDR3 nucleotides are TGTGCCAGCCCCCGCACAGGGAGGGGGAACACTGAAGCTTTCTTT.

The V call is TRBV4-2, the J call TRBJ1-2, with D hard to call. V lost 0 bases, J lost 8 bases, and 16 bases lay in between. This CDR3 has 15 amino acids. Germline V gives CDR1 LGHNA, CDR2 YNFKEQ. The CDR3 here is CASSQDLSGGGGYTF. CDR3 nucleotides: TGTGCCAGCAGCCAAGATTTATCGGGAGGAGGCGGCTACACCTTC.

The chain is built from TRBV7-3 and TRBJ2-3, with D unresolved. The CDR3 covers 15 residues. Germline loops: CDR1 SGHTA, CDR2 FQGTGA. Deletions cut 1 base from V and 2 bases from J, with 10 bases between. Here the CDR3 DNA reads TGTGCCAGCAGCTTAAAAACCGGTTTCACAGATACGCAGTATTTT. Protein sequence: CASSLKTGFTDTQYF.

This CDR3 reads CASTFAGGPYEQYF. DNA for the CDR3: TGTGCCAGCACCTTCGCGGGGGGGCCCTACGAGCAGTACTTC. This chain uses TRBV7-2 with TRBJ2-7, with 9 bases fitting TRBD2. The CDR3 loop spans 14 amino acids. Looked up from germline, CDR1 is SGHTA and CDR2 is FQGNSA. The V and J ends lost 7 bases and 2 bases, in that order; junction bases with no gene match: 6.